This T cell receptor beta chain appears in the sequencing data of a study of blood T cell repertoires in COVID-19. At the level of the study: PBMCs, B-cell-depleted T cells, or T cells were the source of the cDNA or gDNA that made up the material.

With V trimmed by 4 bases and J by 5 bases, 7 bases remained unmatched. The CDR3 is 16 residues long. Germline lookup yields CDR1 LGHNA and CDR2 YSLEER. Under the authors' procedure: Nucleated cell counts were estimated from reference gene primer amplification. Measured with immunoSEQ multiplex PCR; TCRdb has only the in-frame clones, and not every one. Clone size and V and J calls were adopted from that table, with D and trimming inferred from the DNA. The top ten hold more than 6.5% of the sample, which has 140,000 or so clones, 80% to 90% seen once. The chain joins TRBV4-3 to TRBJ2-2; the match to TRBD1 covers 10 bases. Specimen: peripheral blood. The clonotype was recovered from a woman aged 45-60 years with active or convalescent COVID-19. CDR3 residues: CASSPIDRGRTGELFF. CDR3 DNA: TGCGCCAGCAGCCCCATTGACAGGGGGCGTACCGGGGAGCTGTTTTTT.